The present TCR beta chain was sequenced within a study of T cell repertoires in cytomegalovirus infection. About the research overall: Used in the study were CMV epitopes, some recently identified and HLA-C-restricted, others well-studied and HLA-B-restricted. Public TCR beta signatures were indicative of both CMV infection and a matching HLA type.

The study's findings and limits: HLA-C-restricted TCR beta clonotypes specific for CMV led the ex vivo response.

TCRdb independently ran MiXCR on the reads; one entry per CDR3 protein. The table records approximately 350,000 distinct CDR3 sequences, roughly 34% of them present only once. With respect to this clonotype: The antigen remains unidentified.

The germline CDR1 and CDR2 sequences are DFQATT and SNEGSKA (reference sequence). This CDR3 contains 14 residues. Trimming stripped 6 bases from V and 4 bases from J, with 16 bases between. The clonotype was recovered from a human donor in good health (CMV status not recorded). Some clones in this sample may be carry-over from other donors' samples. J is TRBJ2-1 and V is TRBV20-1; D uncertain. Sample: cultured PBMCs, taken from culture after CMV antigen stimulation. The DNA of the CDR3 is TGCAGTGCCTTAACGGGCCACCCTTACAATGAGCAGTTCTTC. Translating it yields CSALTGHPYNEQFF.